A single sample gave rise to the 9 T cell receptor beta chains below, sequenced in a study of blood T cell repertoires in COVID-19. Using immunoSEQ multiplex PCR, the repertoire was profiled, and TCRdb retains in-frame clones only, with some absent. This sample yields tens of thousands of clones, of which roughly 80% are seen a single time; over 2% belongs to the top ten. The sequencing input was peripheral blood. The receptors originated from a man between 50 and 59 years old with acute or convalescent COVID-19.

V gene TRBV29-1 combines with J gene TRBJ2-1, with TRBD2 matching over 13 bases. The length of the CDR3 is 17 residues. V lost 7 bases to trimming and J lost 4 bases; unmatched junction nucleotides: 13. CDR1 SQVTM and CDR2 ANQGSEA come from the germline V gene. The CDR3 nucleotides read TGCAGCGCAACAGGCACTAGCGGGAGGGCCCTTTACAATGAGCAGTTCTTC. This translates into CSATGTSGRALYNEQFF.

The J gene is TRBJ2-7, the V gene TRBV5-1; tentatively, D is TRBD2 (6 bases). The CDR3 contains 15 residues. The germline V gene has CDR1 SGHRS and CDR2 YFSETQ. Trimming removed 0 bases at V and 2 bases at J, with 12 bases between. The CDR3 DNA reads TGCGCCAGCAGCTTGGCCGGGGGACTGGCCTACGAGCAGTACTTC. Protein: CASSLAGGLAYEQYF.

This clone appeared a single time. This sequence joins TRBV6-6 and TRBJ1-5; tentative D call: TRBD1 (6 bases). The CDR3 has 16 residues. Germline V gene sequence: CDR1 MNHNY, CDR2 SVGAGI (reference sequence). Trimming removed 4 bases from V and 4 bases from J, with 17 bases in between. CDR3 protein: CASSSRTGQTNQPQHF. The CDR3 DNA reads TGTGCCAGCAGTTCGCGAACCGGACAGACTAATCAGCCCCAGCATTTT.

The chain has TRBV5-1 and TRBJ1-1; tentative D call: TRBD1 (6 bases). CDR3 size: 14 residues. Germline loops: CDR1 SGHRS, CDR2 YFSETQ. V lost 4 bases to trimming and J lost 8 bases, with 18 bases between them. This chain's CDR3 is CASSDRTANREAFF. CDR3 nucleotide sequence: TGCGCCAGCAGCGACAGGACAGCGAATCGAGAAGCTTTCTTT.

CDR3 DNA: TGTGCCAGCTCCCGCGAGTCGGCGGGAGCCTCCTACAATGAGCAGTTCTTC. This codes for CASSRESAGASYNEQFF. The genes are TRBV18 and TRBJ2-1; 7 nucleotides align to TRBD2. This CDR3 is 17 amino acids long. After removal of 6 bases from V and 0 bases from J, the junction contained 11 bases not matched to a gene. From germline, CDR1 is KGHSH and CDR2 LQKENI.

The rearrangement joins TRBV13 to TRBJ2-7, with 10 bases matching TRBD1. V lost 2 bases and J lost 1; bases outside the gene matches: 11. Germline V gene sequence: CDR1 PRHDT, CDR2 FYEKMQ (reference sequence). The CDR3 contains 18 residues. The CDR3 nucleotides are TGTGCCAGCAGCTTAACGGGACAGGGGCTAGGCGGGTCCTACGAGCAGTACTTC. This codes for CASSLTGQGLGGSYEQYF.

This clone has only a few counts. V and J are TRBV5-1 and TRBJ1-2; the match to TRBD1 covers 7 bases. Trimming removed 0 bases from V and 4 bases from J; junction bases left unmatched: 3. The CDR3 is made up of 14 amino acids. Germline assignment: CDR1 SGHRS and CDR2 YFSETQ. The CDR3 here is CASSLVAGGYGYTF. The CDR3 coding sequence is TGCGCCAGCAGCTTGGTGGCAGGGGGCTATGGCTACACCTTC.

The chain is built from TRBV5-6 and TRBJ2-6, with a weak D call TRBD1 (6 bases). The germline gives CDR1 SGHDT, CDR2 YYEEEE. CDR3 length: 16 residues. V was shortened by 7 bases and J by 4 bases, with 18 bases between the two germline ends. The CDR3 loop is CASDGGREAGANVLTF. The CDR3 nucleotides read TGTGCCAGCGATGGGGGCCGAGAGGCCGGGGCCAACGTCCTGACTTTC.

The genes are TRBV6-5 and TRBJ1-2; 12 bases are a match to TRBD1. There are 15 residues in the CDR3. Germline CDR1 is MNHEY and CDR2 is SVGAGI. With V trimmed by 6 bases and J by 4 bases, 6 bases remained unmatched. CDR3 amino acids: CASRSGQGAVYGYTF. CDR3 DNA sequence: TGTGCCAGCAGGTCGGGACAGGGGGCGGTCTATGGCTACACCTTC.